One T cell receptor (beta chain) is described in this entry. This sample stems from a study of blood T cell repertoires in COVID-19. Study overall: Italy, Spain and the United States were the sources of the convalescent and acute COVID-19 samples.

The CDR3 runs to 15 residues. V gave up 0 bases and J gave up 5 bases, with 13 bases separating them. Germline CDR1 SGHAT, CDR2 FQNNGV. Everyone who took part was 18 to 89 years old, and they came from 20 to 25 US areas. Recovery among Cohort 3 donors was established by two negative PCRs, clearance, or symptom resolution. Source study methods: Estimates of nucleated cell counts were drawn from the amplification of reference gene primers. Here immunoSEQ multiplex PCR was the method, and the copy in TCRdb shows in-frame clones only, minus some. The DNA gave D and trimming, while V, J and clone size come from that table. Among under 300,000 clones listed, roughly nine tenths were seen once.

Sequenced sample: PBMCs or T cells enriched from blood (not recorded which). This receptor was identified in a middle-aged woman who had recovered from COVID-19. The J gene is TRBJ2-5, the V gene TRBV11-2; weak D call: TRBD1 (5 bases). The CDR3 region has the DNA TGTGCCAGCAGCTTAGAAGGCAGGGTGGAGGAGACCCAGTACTTC. This sequence encodes CASSLEGRVEETQYF.